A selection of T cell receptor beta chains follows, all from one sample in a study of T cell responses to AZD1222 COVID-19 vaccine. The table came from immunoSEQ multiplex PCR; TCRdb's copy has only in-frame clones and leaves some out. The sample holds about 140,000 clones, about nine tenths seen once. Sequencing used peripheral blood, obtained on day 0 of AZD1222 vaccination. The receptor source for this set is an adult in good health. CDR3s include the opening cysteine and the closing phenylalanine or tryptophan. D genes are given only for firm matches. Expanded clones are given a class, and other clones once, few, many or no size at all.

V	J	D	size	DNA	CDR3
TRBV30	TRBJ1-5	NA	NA	TGTGCCTGGAGAAAAAGGGAGGATCAGCCCCAGCATTTT	CAWRKREDQPQHF
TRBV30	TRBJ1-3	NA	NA	TGTGCCTGGAGTCAGGGGCGCAGTAGCTCTGGAAACACCATATATTTT	CAWSQGRSSSGNTIYF
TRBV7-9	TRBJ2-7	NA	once	TGTGCCAGCAGCTTAGTTATGGGGAGCTCCTACGAGCAGTACTTC	CASSLVMGSSYEQYF
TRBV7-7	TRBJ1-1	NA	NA	TGTGCCAGCAGCCGGGAGGGGGGCACTGAAGCTTTCTTT	CASSREGGTEAFF
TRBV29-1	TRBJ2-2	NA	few	TGCAGCGTGCAGAGGGGGGTCGGGGAGCTGTTTTTT	CSVQRGVGELFF
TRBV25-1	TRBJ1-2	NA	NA	TGTGCCAGCAGTGACAACTATGGCTACACCTTC	CASSDNYGYTF
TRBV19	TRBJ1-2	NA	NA	TGTGCCGCCAGTAGTATCGGGAGCTCGCCGAGGAGCTATGGCTACACCTTC	CAASSIGSSPRSYGYTF
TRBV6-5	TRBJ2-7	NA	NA	TGTGCCAGCACCCGGGGCGGAGTAAACTACGAGCAGTACTTC	CASTRGGVNYEQYF
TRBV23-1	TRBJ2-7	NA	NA	TGCGCCAGCAGTCAGGCTAGCTACGAGCAGTACTTC	CASSQASYEQYF
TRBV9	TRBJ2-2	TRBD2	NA	TGTGCCAGCAGCGTTAGCGGGGGGGTCACCGGGGAGCTGTTTTTT	CASSVSGGVTGELFF
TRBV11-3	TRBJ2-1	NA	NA	TGTGCCAGCAGCTTACTTTCGGGGGCGTATTACAATGAGCAGTTCTTC	CASSLLSGAYYNEQFF
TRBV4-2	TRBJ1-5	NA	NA	TGTGCCAGCAGCCAAGATCACGGGGGGGATCAGCCCCAGCATTTT	CASSQDHGGDQPQHF
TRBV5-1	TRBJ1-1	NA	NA	TGCGCCAGCAGCTTGGCCAAGGGTATGGGAACTGAAGCTTTCTTT	CASSLAKGMGTEAFF
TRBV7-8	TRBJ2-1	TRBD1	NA	TGTGCCAGCAGCTCCCGGGACAGCCGAGTCCTCTTC	CASSSRDSRVLF
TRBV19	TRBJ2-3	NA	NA	TGTGCCAGTACCATGGGGGGTACAGATACGCAGTATTTT	CASTMGGTDTQYF
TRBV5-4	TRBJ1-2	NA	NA	TGTGCCAGCAGCTTGGCGAAAGGGTTGCCGCCTGGCTACACCTTC	CASSLAKGLPPGYTF